This TCR beta chain emerged from a study of T cells in Graves' hyperthyroidism and ophthalmopathy (dated by TCRdb to the late 2010s). About the study as a whole: Peripheral blood samples were taken at the time of initial diagnosis, prior to any treatment. TCR V-J signatures able to tell the groups apart were searched for in a discovery cohort of 100 or so patients, of whom roughly 42 had Graves' ophthalmopathy and around 58 had stable Graves' hyperthyroidism. Prospective prediction of ophthalmopathy was tested in an independent validation cohort consisting of about 19 hyperthyroidism patients and around 16 patients who later progressed to ophthalmopathy. The 100 discovery patients were divided at random into training and test sets in a 7:3 ratio. In over five Graves' hyperthyroidism patients, the study also compared T-cell repertoires from thyroid tissue with T-cell repertoires from blood. After blood sampling, hyperthyroidism patients were treated with methimazole at a starting dose of 30 mg daily, and ophthalmopathy patients were treated with high-dose intravenous methylprednisolone. The paper reports TCR Vbeta CDR3 sequencing of over 120 peripheral blood samples: some 41 ophthalmopathy, approximately 74 hyperthyroidism and some 17 progressor patients. Overall results and qualifications from the work: A 13 V-J signature model separated ophthalmopathy from stable hyperthyroidism, with roughly 88% sensitivity and 81.08% specificity in cross-validation and 80%/75% in testing. In validation, the model predicted progression to ophthalmopathy with approximately 71% sensitivity and 72% to 85% specificity, a median of 6.5 months before onset. Blood samples also contained most of the expanded thyroid clonotypes (frequency above 0.001), which suggests that blood repertoires may reflect thyroid immune responses. No statistical method was used to set the sample size in advance, and investigators knew the group allocation.

The junction carries 11 bases between V and J, which are trimmed by 1 base and 8 bases respectively. Counted from cysteine to phenylalanine, this CDR3 has 14 amino acids. This entry keeps only the CDR3 DNA: 42 bases, framed from base 1. CDR1 MNHNS and CDR2 SASEGT are derived from the germline V gene. Amplification of TCR beta CDR3 regions was carried out from RNA transcripts. The first round of RT-PCR for the TCR CDR3 was performed with the HTBI primer set and the Qiagen OneStep RT-PCR kit. Libraries were constructed in a second round of multiplex PCR, after which size selection and purification were performed. Paired-end sequencing of the libraries was performed with 100 bp reads on an Illumina HiSeq2000. As for the original processing: SOAPnuke was used to process the raw data, removing reads that contained adapters or uncalled bases, had a mean Phred below 15, or lacked an exact match to the constant primer or identifier. High-quality paired reads were merged with COPE v1.2.5, and unique nucleotide sequences were defined as clonotypes. MiTCR v1.1 was used to align the clonotypes against IMGT TRBV, TRBD and TRBJ reference segments. The analysis was restricted to V-J combinations with a frequency above 0.0001, which together covered 99% to 99.2% of the repertoires. The TCS score was defined as the ratio of F50 (clonal expansion) to E x V (chaos), calculated using BLOSUM62-based TCRdist between CDR3 peptides within each V-J. Welch's t-statistics and random forest reduced fewer than 550 V-J features to about 12, which were used in a naive Bayes classifier (R e1071). TCRdb's own reprocessing of the public reads used fastp at Q25 and MiXCR and kept productive beta chains. Merged by CDR3 protein, the rows form single entries marked with the most common genes and DNA. The V and J calls come from TCRdb's annotation, not from the publication. This sample has some 600,000 distinct CDR3 sequences in its table, and approximately 15% of those were observed once. The ten largest make up more than 5% of the sample.

The hyperthyroidism patients were between 18 and 65 years old and newly diagnosed, with a disease duration of less than 2 months. Any patient with an uncontrolled infection, another autoimmune disease, pregnancy or lactation was excluded. Diagnoses relied on clinical symptoms, serum thyroxine and TRAb, thyroid ultrasound and orbital computed tomography. Blood from progressor patients was drawn when they were first diagnosed with hyperthyroidism, before any ophthalmopathy symptoms appeared. PBMCs were separated from roughly 10 ml of fresh peripheral blood using Ficoll-Paque density gradient centrifugation. Progressor patients were defined as those initially diagnosed with Graves' hyperthyroidism in whom ophthalmopathy developed during follow-up. Trizol reagent was used to extract total RNA, and RNA quality was then checked on an Agilent 2100 Bioanalyzer. In this sample, this clonotype turned up many times. It lacks a known antigen. No quality values exist for individual bases; no much larger clone is one base distant.

Sequences were obtained from blood. This TCR came from a woman in her 30s with Graves' hyperthyroidism that later progressed to Graves' ophthalmopathy. This receptor chain uses TRBV6-1 and TRBJ1-4; no D gene can be assigned with confidence. The CDR3 has the sequence CASSEGSVQEKLFF. The nucleotide sequence reads TGTGCCAGCAGTGAAGGAAGCGTCCAAGAAAAACTGTTTTTT.